Listed below are T cell receptor beta chains from one sample, sequenced in a study of blood T cells in healthy people across ages. TCRdb used MiXCR to reprocess the 5' RACE reads, holding one entry per CDR3 protein. The sample includes approximately 810,000 distinct CDR3 sequences, about 28% seen only once; the top ten take 17%. Sequencing used blood. These receptors originate from a woman of 80 years or more in good health. CDR3s include the opening cysteine and the closing phenylalanine or tryptophan. The D gene is left open where the match is weak. Expanded clones are given a class, and other clones once, few, many or no size at all.

many | 16 | TRBD1 | TRBJ2-5 | TRBV20-1 | TGCAGTGCTAGACGTGTAACAGGGGTCCCTCAAGAGACCCAGTACTTC | CSARRVTGVPQETQYF
few | 14 | . | TRBJ2-2 | TRBV7-9 | TGTGCCAGCAATCTCTGGGGGCACACCGGGGAGCTGTTTTTT | CASNLWGHTGELFF
. | 17 | TRBD1 | TRBJ2-1 | TRBV28 | TGTGCCAGCAGGCGTATCCCCGGGACAGGGGGTTCGAATGAGCAGTTCTTC | CASRRIPGTGGSNEQFF
many | 16 | TRBD1 | TRBJ1-2 | TRBV7-2 | TGTGCCAGCAGCCCAGTTATGGGACAGGGGTCGGGTGGCTACACCTTC | CASSPVMGQGSGGYTF
many | 13 | TRBD1 | TRBJ2-5 | TRBV20-1 | TGCAGTGCAATTGGGACAGGGAAAGAGACCCAGTACTTC | CSAIGTGKETQYF
many | 14 | . | TRBJ1-5 | TRBV6-2/TRBV6-3 | TGTGCCAGCAGTCAGGGGAATCGGAATCAGCCCCAGCATTTT | CASSQGNRNQPQHF
. | 13 | . | TRBJ1-2 | TRBV7-2 | TGTGCCAGCAGCCCGGGGGGAGTCCCCCAGGTAACCTTC | CASSPGGVPQVTF
many | 15 | . | TRBJ2-2 | TRBV12-3/TRBV12-4 | TGTGCCAGCAGTAGCCGGGACTTGAACACCGGGGAGCTGTTTTTT | CASSSRDLNTGELFF
few | 12 | . | TRBJ2-5 | TRBV18 | TGTGCCAGCTCACCAGTCAGGGAGACCCAGTACTTC | CASSPVRETQYF
once | 16 | . | TRBJ2-5 | TRBV5-1 | TGCGCCAGCACCATGGGAGCCGGGGCCACTAAAGAGACCCAGTACTTC | CASTMGAGATKETQYF
many | 15 | TRBD1 | TRBJ2-1 | TRBV11-3 | TGTGCCAGCAGCTTAAGACAGGGGCTCAACAATGAGCAGTTCTTC | CASSLRQGLNNEQFF
few | 16 | . | TRBJ1-4 | TRBV3-1 | TGTGCCAGCAGCCGCCACCCCGGGAATCAAAATGAAAAACTGTTTTTT | CASSRHPGNQNEKLFF
. | 15 | TRBD1 | TRBJ2-3 | TRBV18 | TGTGCCAGCTCAACCCGGGACAGCGACACAGATACGCAGTATTTT | CASSTRDSDTDTQYF
. | 13 | . | TRBJ1-1 | TRBV20-1 | TGCAGTGCTAGACAGGCAGGGAACACTGAAGCTTTCTTT | CSARQAGNTEAFF
many | 10 | . | TRBJ2-1 | TRBV20-1 | TGCAGTGCTAGGGGGACAGAGCAGTTCTTC | CSARGTEQFF
few | 15 | TRBD2 | TRBJ2-1 | TRBV7-8 | TGTGCCAGCAGCTTAGGGCGGGGGGTGGGCAATGAGCAGTTCTTC | CASSLGRGVGNEQFF
. | 14 | . | TRBJ1-3 | TRBV20-1 | TGCAGTGCTAGAGCCGGGAGCTCTGGAAACACCATATATTTT | CSARAGSSGNTIYF
few | 15 | TRBD1 | TRBJ1-5 | TRBV6-1 | TGTGCCAGCAGTGGTCGGACAGGGGGCTCTCAGCCCCAGCATTTT | CASSGRTGGSQPQHF
many | 14 | . | TRBJ1-2 | TRBV20-1 | TGCAGTGCTAGGGCTCCTTTCAAACCCCTTGGCTACACCTTC | CSARAPFKPLGYTF
many | 14 | . | TRBJ2-3 | TRBV12-3/TRBV12-4 | TGTGCCAGCACATATGGAGGGGGAACAGATACGCAGTATTTT | CASTYGGGTDTQYF
many | 15 | TRBD2 | TRBJ2-1 | TRBV6-2/TRBV6-3 | TGTGCCAGCCGCTTTAGCGGGGGGGCCTCAAATGAGCAGTTCTTC | CASRFSGGASNEQFF
. | 17 | TRBD1 | TRBJ2-3 | TRBV3-1 | TGTGCCAGCAGCCAAGATTTGTGCAGGGGGCTCACAGATACGCAGTATTTT | CASSQDLCRGLTDTQYF
many | 12 | . | TRBJ1-2 | TRBV3-1 | TGCGCCAGCAGCCAACAGGGACATGGCTACACCTTC | CASSQQGHGYTF
many | 16 | TRBD2 | TRBJ2-1 | TRBV7-2 | TGTGCCAGCAGCCTCAGCAACGGAGCGGGGCTTGTTGAGCAGTTCTTC | CASSLSNGAGLVEQFF
. | 13 | . | TRBJ2-7 | TRBV12-3/TRBV12-4 | TGTGCCAGCAGTCCTACCCCCGGCTACGAGCAGTACTTC | CASSPTPGYEQYF
. | 15 | . | TRBJ1-3 | TRBV5-1 | TGCGCCAGCAGCTTGGGACAGATCTCTGGAAACACCATATATTTT | CASSLGQISGNTIYF
. | 14 | . | TRBJ2-5 | TRBV11-3 | TGTGCCAGCAGCGTCAGGGTGGTGGGGGAGACCCGGTACTTC | CASSVRVVGETRYF
many | 13 | . | TRBJ2-5 | TRBV10-3 | TGTGCCATCAGGGAAAACAGGGAAGAGACCCAGTACTTC | CAIRENREETQYF
few | 14 | . | TRBJ2-1 | TRBV19 | TGTGCCAGTAGTATAGGTTTCAGGAGCAATGAGCAGTTCTTC | CASSIGFRSNEQFF
. | 15 | . | TRBJ2-1 | TRBV7-2 | TGTGCCAGCAGCTCAATGAGGACATCCTACAATGAGCAGTTCTTC | CASSSMRTSYNEQFF
. | 12 | . | TRBJ2-1 | TRBV7-9 | TGTGCCAGCAGCTTAACTAGAGACGAGCAGTTCTTC | CASSLTRDEQFF
many | 16 | . | TRBJ2-5 | TRBV28 | TGTGCCAGCAGTTTCTTCAACGGGGGGACATCCGAGACCCAGTACTTC | CASSFFNGGTSETQYF
many | 16 | . | TRBJ1-5 | TRBV5-1 | TGCGCCAGCAGCTTGGCCGGCCCTTATAGCAATCAGCCCCAGCATTTT | CASSLAGPYSNQPQHF
. | 12 | . | TRBJ1-1 | TRBV20-1 | TGCAGTGCCCCGACAGAGAACACTGAAGCTTTCTTT | CSAPTENTEAFF
many | 14 | . | TRBJ2-1 | TRBV29-1 | TGCAGCGTTGAGTGGAGGGGGCCCTACAATGAGCAGTTCTTC | CSVEWRGPYNEQFF
many | 13 | . | TRBJ1-2 | TRBV10-3 | TGTGCCATCAGTCCTCGGGACGGCTATGGCTACACCTTC | CAISPRDGYGYTF
. | 14 | TRBD1 | TRBJ1-2 | TRBV3-1 | TGTGCCAGCAGCCGAGCGACAGGGGGCACTGGCTACACCTTC | CASSRATGGTGYTF
many | 15 | . | TRBJ2-3 | TRBV14 | TGTGCCAGCAGCCAAGGACTAGGTTGGACAGATACGCAGTATTTT | CASSQGLGWTDTQYF
. | 15 | . | TRBJ2-1 | TRBV6-6 | TGTGCCAGCAGCGGGGAGGCGGGGCGCTACAATGAGCAGTTCTTC | CASSGEAGRYNEQFF
. | 13 | TRBD1 | TRBJ1-5 | TRBV20-1 | TGCAGTGCCGGGACAGAGAGCAATCAGCCCCAGCATTTT | CSAGTESNQPQHF
. | 14 | . | TRBJ1-5 | TRBV20-1 | TGCAGTGCCAGCAGGGATAATGGCAATCAGCCCCAGCATTTT | CSASRDNGNQPQHF
many | 14 | . | TRBJ1-4 | TRBV20-1 | TGCAGTGCTAGAGAAAACAGTCACAATGAAAAACTGTTTTTT | CSARENSHNEKLFF
many | 18 | TRBD2 | TRBJ2-3 | TRBV7-2 | TGTGCCAGCAGAAGGGGACTAGCGGGGGCCGGAGTCACAGATACGCAGTATTTT | CASRRGLAGAGVTDTQYF
once | 12 | TRBD1 | TRBJ1-6 | TRBV12-3/TRBV12-4 | TGTGCTATCCGGGACAGCAATTCACCCCTCCACTTT | CAIRDSNSPLHF
many | 15 | . | TRBJ2-5 | TRBV7-9 | TGTGCCAGCAGCTTAGCCGGGAGTTTCCAAGAGACCCAGTACTTC | CASSLAGSFQETQYF
. | 12 | . | TRBJ1-6 | TRBV25-1 | TGTGCCAGCACCCTGGGGTTTGCCCCCCTCCACTTT | CASTLGFAPLHF
many | 14 | TRBD1 | TRBJ1-6 | TRBV10-3 | TGTGCCATCAGTTCGACAGGGTTGAATTCACCCCTCCACTTT | CAISSTGLNSPLHF
few | 14 | TRBD1 | TRBJ2-1 | TRBV20-1 | TGCAGTGCTAGGGCAGGGGGCGCGAGCAATGAGCGGTTCTTC | CSARAGGASNERFF
few | 16 | TRBD1 | TRBJ2-7 | TRBV28 | TGTGCCAGCAGTTTATCCTCCGGGACAGGGGCTAACGAGCAGTACTTC | CASSLSSGTGANEQYF
many | 15 | . | TRBJ2-3 | TRBV11-2 | TGTGCCAGCAGCTCCAAGCGGGCCAGCACAGATACGCAGTATTTT | CASSSKRASTDTQYF
few | 14 | TRBD1 | TRBJ1-2 | TRBV10-3 | TGTGCCATCAGGGATAAAAGACAGGGTAGTGGCTACACCTTC | CAIRDKRQGSGYTF
many | 14 | . | TRBJ1-2 | TRBV7-2 | TGTGCCAGCAGCCCTCAGTGGTTTAACTATGGCTACACCTTC | CASSPQWFNYGYTF
few | 15 | TRBD1 | TRBJ1-2 | TRBV20-1 | TGCAGTGCCTTAGGAGGGAGGGACAGAAACTATGGCTACACCTTC | CSALGGRDRNYGYTF